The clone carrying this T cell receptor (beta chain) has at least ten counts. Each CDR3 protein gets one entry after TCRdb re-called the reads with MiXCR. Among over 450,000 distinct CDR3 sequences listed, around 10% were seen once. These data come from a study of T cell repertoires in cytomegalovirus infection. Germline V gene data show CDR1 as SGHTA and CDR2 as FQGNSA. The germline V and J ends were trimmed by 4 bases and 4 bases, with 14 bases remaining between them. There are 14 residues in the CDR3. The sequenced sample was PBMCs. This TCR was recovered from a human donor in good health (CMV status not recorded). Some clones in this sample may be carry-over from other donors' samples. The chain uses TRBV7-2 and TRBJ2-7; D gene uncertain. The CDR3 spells CASSSDNIPYEQYF. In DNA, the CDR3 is TGTGCCAGCAGCTCAGACAATATCCCTTACGAGCAGTACTTC. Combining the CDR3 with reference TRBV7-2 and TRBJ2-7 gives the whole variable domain GAGVSQSPSNKVTEKGKDVELRCDPISGHTALYWYRQSLGQGLEFLIYFQGNSAPDKSGLPSDRFSAERTGGSVSTLTIQRTQQEDSAVYLCASSSDNIPYEQYFGPGTRLTVT.